Presented here are 19 T cell receptor beta chains from one specimen sequenced in a study of blood T cells in healthy people across ages. Alongside a J-beta primer mix, a sample-barcoded 5' primer served in a second PCR lasting 7 to 11 cycles. TCRdb passed the 5' RACE reads through MiXCR, listing each CDR3 protein once. The sample yields hundreds of thousands of distinct CDR3 sequences, approximately 25% seen once. These data were also filed under a second study, of T cells of mothers and their children.

Sequenced material: blood. These receptors all come from a boy between 10 and 17 years old in good health.

This rearrangement joins TRBV18 to TRBJ2-5; possibly TRBD1 for D (5 bases). CDR3 length: 15 residues. Trimming pared 2 bases from V and 4 bases from J, leaving 14 bases between. Germline lookup yields CDR1 KGHSH and CDR2 LQKENI. The CDR3: CASSPKSQGSETQYF. The CDR3 nucleotides are TGTGCCAGCTCACCAAAGAGTCAGGGCTCAGAGACCCAGTACTTC.

This clonotype was observed a few times. This sequence joins TRBV12-3 or TRBV12-4 and TRBJ2-3; D possibly uses TRBD1 or TRBD2 (5 bases each). The CDR3 is 12 residues long. Trimming took 6 bases from V and 9 from J, leaving 13 bases between them. In DNA form, the CDR3 reads TGTGCCAGCAGAGGGCCCCGGGGCACGCAGTATTTT. As protein: CASRGPRGTQYF.

Only a few counts were recorded for this clonotype. The V and J genes are TRBV4-1 and TRBJ2-5; D is possibly TRBD1 (6 bases). The V end was cut by 1 base, the J end by 4 bases, with 10 bases between. The length of the CDR3 is 14 residues. CDR1 is MGHRA, CDR2 YSYEKL, per germline. CDR3 protein: CASSQAGARETQYF. CDR3 coding DNA: TGCGCCAGCAGCCAAGCAGGGGCACGAGAGACCCAGTACTTC.

V and J are TRBV7-3 and TRBJ1-1; unclear D gene. CDR1 SGHTA and CDR2 FQGTGA come from the germline V gene. Trimming took 1 base from V and 3 from J, leaving 12 bases between them. This CDR3 is built from 15 residues. The CDR3 reads CASSLNGERYTEAFF. CDR3 in DNA: TGTGCCAGCAGCTTAAACGGGGAGCGGTACACTGAAGCTTTCTTT.

The chain uses TRBV7-9 and TRBJ2-5; 10 bases are a match to TRBD1. J lost 6 bases, V lost 1 base, and 8 bases had no gene match. The length of the CDR3 is 16 residues. The germline gives CDR1 SEHNR, CDR2 FQNEAQ (reference sequence). The CDR3 is CASSLGQGTGEQTQYF. The DNA for the CDR3 is TGTGCCAGCAGCTTAGGCCAAGGGACAGGGGAACAGACCCAGTACTTC.

In its sample, this clonotype was seen a few times. V is TRBV5-6 and J is TRBJ2-5; no clear D. The V and J ends lost 0 bases and 5 bases respectively, with 14 bases between them. The CDR3 has 15 residues. In germline, CDR1 is SGHDT, CDR2 YYEEEE. The CDR3: CASSLAWVVRETQYF. The CDR3 region has the DNA TGTGCCAGCAGCTTGGCATGGGTAGTAAGGGAGACCCAGTACTTC. The entire variable domain, with the rest obtained from reference TRBV5-6 and TRBJ2-5, is as follows: DAGVTQSPTHLIKTRGQQVTLRCSPKSGHDTVSWYQQALGQGPQFIFQYYEEEERQRGNFPDRFSGHQFPNYSSELNVNALLLGDSALYLCASSLAWVVRETQYFGPGTRLLVL.

This clonotype turned up a few times. The genes are TRBV25-1 and TRBJ2-7; TRBD1 matches 8 bases. The CDR3 covers 13 residues. Germline CDR1 reads MGHDK; CDR2 reads SYGVNS. V lost 6 bases to trimming and J lost 2 bases; unmatched junction nucleotides: 3. CDR3 amino acids: CASRKTGAYEQYF. CDR3 DNA: TGTGCCAGCAGAAAGACAGGGGCCTACGAGCAGTACTTC.

CDR3 residues: CASSRGQLETQYF. CDR3 DNA: TGTGCCAGCAGCCGGGGACAGCTAGAGACCCAGTACTTC. The chain recombines TRBV11-3 with TRBJ2-5, with 7 nucleotides matching TRBD1. The ends lost 5 bases at V and 4 bases at J; junction bases unmatched: 4. Germline values: CDR1 SGHNT, CDR2 YENEEA. There are 13 residues in the CDR3.

The genes are TRBV5-1 and TRBJ2-2; D might be TRBD2 (6 bases). The length of the CDR3 is 15 residues. Germline V gene lookup returns CDR1 SGHRS and CDR2 YFSETQ. V lost 3 bases and J lost 6, with 15 bases in between. CDR3 nucleotides: TGCGCCAGCAGCTCCCCCGGGAGTAAATCCGGGGAGCTGTTTTTT. Its translation: CASSSPGSKSGELFF.

The V and J genes are TRBV6-6 and TRBJ1-5; 7 nucleotides match TRBD1. V lost 4 bases and J lost 3; bases outside the gene matches: 9. CDR3 length equals 16 residues. Germline values: CDR1 MNHNY, CDR2 SVGAGI (reference sequence). The CDR3 sequence is CASSSKRDSSNQPQHF. The CDR3, as DNA: TGTGCCAGCAGTTCCAAAAGGGACAGCTCCAATCAGCCCCAGCATTTT.

This clonotype occurred a few times. The gene calls are TRBV14 and TRBJ1-1; D unresolved. Trimming removed 4 bases at V and 3 bases at J, with 6 bases between. Germline V gene lookup returns CDR1 SGHDN and CDR2 FVKESK. The CDR3 runs 12 residues. CDR3 bases: TGTGCCAGCAGCCTCATGTACACTGAAGCTTTCTTT. Its protein is CASSLMYTEAFF.

The chain carries TRBV12-3 or TRBV12-4 and TRBJ2-7; D is possibly TRBD2 (6 bases). The V end was cut by 8 bases, the J end by 6 bases, with 17 bases between. This CDR3 has 13 residues. In DNA form, the CDR3 reads TGTGCCAGCCGGCGGGACGCCACGGGCGAGCAGTACTTC. Residues: CASRRDATGEQYF.

V usage is TRBV7-3 and J usage is TRBJ1-6; the D is unclear. This CDR3 is built from 21 residues. The ends were cut back, 5 bases at V and 2 bases at J, with 28 bases in the middle. Germline assignment: CDR1 SGHTA and CDR2 FQGTGA. The chain's CDR3 is CASSPPRAGPHNGAYNSPLHF. CDR3 nucleotides: TGTGCCAGCAGCCCCCCCCGGGCGGGTCCCCATAACGGAGCCTATAATTCACCCCTCCACTTT. Full variable domain (remainder filled in from reference TRBV7-3 and TRBJ1-6): GAGVSQTPSNKVTEKGKYVELRCDPISGHTALYWYRQSLGQGPEFLIYFQGTGAADDSGLPNDRFFAVRPEGSVSTLKIQRTERGDSAVYLCASSPPRAGPHNGAYNSPLHFGNGTRLTVT.

This chain links TRBV29-1 with TRBJ2-5, with 9 bases identical to TRBD2. The J call is uncertain, as TRBJ2-1 better fits the DNA end. Germline V lookup: CDR1 SQVTM, CDR2 ANQGSEA. The CDR3 totals 15 residues. The CDR3 bases are TGCAGCGTCTCCGGGGGCGGGAGGGCCGGTAATGAGCAGTTCTTC. Its translation: CSVSGGGRAGNEQFF.

Concerning this clonotype itself: This may come from a read error, since a much larger clone is one base off. The CDR3 carries no conserved terminal phenylalanine or tryptophan, so it likely arises from a read error. V usage is TRBV28 and J usage is TRBJ2-3, with 9 bases that match TRBD1. Germline V gene sequence: CDR1 MDHEN, CDR2 SYDVKM. CDR3 length: 16 amino acids. V lost 6 bases, J lost 3 bases, and 10 bases stayed unmatched. This CDR3 is CASSLGDRVLTDTQYL. As DNA, the CDR3 is TGTGCCAGCAGCTTAGGGGACAGGGTTTTAACAGATACGCAGTATCTT.

The V and J genes are TRBV6-6 and TRBJ2-5, with 7 bases lining up with TRBD1. The CDR3 has 15 residues. With V trimmed by 0 bases and J by 3 bases, 4 bases remained unmatched. Per the germline V gene, CDR1 is MNHNY and CDR2 is SVGAGI (reference sequence). CDR3 residues: CASSYSGTAKETQYF. CDR3 bases: TGTGCCAGCAGTTACTCGGGGACAGCTAAAGAGACCCAGTACTTC.

The chain recombines TRBV4-1 with TRBJ2-1; D unresolved. Trimming removed 4 bases at V and 4 bases at J, with 20 bases between. Germline lookup yields CDR1 MGHRA and CDR2 YSYEKL. This CDR3 is built from 17 residues. CDR3: CASSPGPQLGKYNEQFF. The CDR3 region has the DNA TGCGCCAGCAGCCCTGGACCTCAGTTGGGGAAATACAATGAGCAGTTCTTC.

In its sample, this clonotype was seen many times. V gene TRBV28 combines with J gene TRBJ1-2; D possibly corresponds to TRBD1 (6 bases). Trimming removed 3 bases from V and 3 bases from J, with 8 bases in between. This CDR3 is 13 amino acids long. In germline, CDR1 is MDHEN, CDR2 SYDVKM. The CDR3 DNA is TGTGCCAGCAGTTTGGAGGGGGACTATGGCTACACCTTC. Translated, it gives CASSLEGDYGYTF.

This clonotype turned up a few times. This sequence joins TRBV14 and TRBJ2-3, with TRBD1 identical over 8 bases. Germline V gives CDR1 SGHDN, CDR2 FVKESK. The CDR3 sequence is 15 residues long. The J segment lost 6 bases and the V segment lost 4 bases, leaving 9 bases of the junction unmatched. CDR3 nucleotides: TGTGCCAGCAGCCCTATCAGGGGGCGAGGGGATACGCAGTATTTT. It is translated as CASSPIRGRGDTQYF.